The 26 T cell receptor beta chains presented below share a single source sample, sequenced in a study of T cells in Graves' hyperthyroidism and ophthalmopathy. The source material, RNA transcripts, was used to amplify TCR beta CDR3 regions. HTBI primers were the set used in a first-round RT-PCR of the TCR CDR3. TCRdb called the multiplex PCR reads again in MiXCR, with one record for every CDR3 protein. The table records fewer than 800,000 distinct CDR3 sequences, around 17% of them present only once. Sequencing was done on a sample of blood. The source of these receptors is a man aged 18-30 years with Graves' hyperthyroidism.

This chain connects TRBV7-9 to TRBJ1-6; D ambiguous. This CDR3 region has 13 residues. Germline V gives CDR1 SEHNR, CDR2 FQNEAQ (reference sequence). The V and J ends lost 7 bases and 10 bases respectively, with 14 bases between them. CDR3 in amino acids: CASNEVGISPLHF. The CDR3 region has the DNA TGTGCCAGCAACGAGGTGGGGATCTCACCCCTCCACTTT.

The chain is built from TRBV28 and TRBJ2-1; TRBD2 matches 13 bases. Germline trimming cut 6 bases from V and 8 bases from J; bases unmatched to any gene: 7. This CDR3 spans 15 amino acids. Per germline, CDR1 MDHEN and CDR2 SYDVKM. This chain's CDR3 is CASRKTSGRPHEQFF. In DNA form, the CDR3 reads TGTGCCAGCAGAAAGACTAGCGGGAGGCCCCATGAGCAGTTCTTC.

The CDR3 nucleotides read TGCGCCAGCAGCCAAAGGATCACCTACGAGCAGTACTTC. Translating gives CASSQRITYEQYF. This chain joins TRBV4-1 and TRBJ2-7; D gene uncertain. Germline CDR1 reads MGHRA; CDR2 reads YSYEKL. Trimming removed 2 bases from V and 2 bases from J, with 7 bases in between. The CDR3 runs to 13 residues.

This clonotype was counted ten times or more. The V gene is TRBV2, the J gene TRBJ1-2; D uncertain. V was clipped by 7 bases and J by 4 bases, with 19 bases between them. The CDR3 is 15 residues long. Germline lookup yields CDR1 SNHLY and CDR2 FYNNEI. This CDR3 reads CASTLKDVGTYGYTF. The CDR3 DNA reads TGTGCCAGCACCCTAAAGGATGTCGGCACCTATGGCTACACCTTC. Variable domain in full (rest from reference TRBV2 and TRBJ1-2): EPEVTQTPSHQVTQMGQEVILRCVPISNHLYFYWYRQILGQKVEFLVSFYNNEISEKSEIFDDQFSVERPDGSNFTLKIRSTKLEDSAMYFCASTLKDVGTYGYTFGSGTRLTVV.

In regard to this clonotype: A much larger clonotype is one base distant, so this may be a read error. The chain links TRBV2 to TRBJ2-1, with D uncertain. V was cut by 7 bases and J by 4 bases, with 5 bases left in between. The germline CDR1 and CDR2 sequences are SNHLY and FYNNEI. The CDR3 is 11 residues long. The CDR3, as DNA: TGTGCCAGCACCCCTTACAATGAGCAGTTCTTC. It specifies CASTPYNEQFF.

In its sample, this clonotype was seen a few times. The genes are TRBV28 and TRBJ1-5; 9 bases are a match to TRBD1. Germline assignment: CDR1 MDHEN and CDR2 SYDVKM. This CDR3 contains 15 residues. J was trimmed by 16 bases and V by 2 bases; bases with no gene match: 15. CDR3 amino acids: CASSLIIGTGGMPHF. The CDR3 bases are TGTGCCAGCAGTTTAATTATCGGAACAGGGGGCATGCCCCATTTT.

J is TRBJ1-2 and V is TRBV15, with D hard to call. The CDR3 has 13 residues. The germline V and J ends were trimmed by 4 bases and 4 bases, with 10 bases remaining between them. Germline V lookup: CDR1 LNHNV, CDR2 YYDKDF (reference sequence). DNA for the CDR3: TGTGCCACCAGCATAGACCGAACCTATGGCTACACCTTC. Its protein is CATSIDRTYGYTF. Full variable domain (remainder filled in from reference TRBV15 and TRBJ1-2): DAMVIQNPRYQVTQFGKPVTLSCSQTLNHNVMYWYQQKSSQAPKLLFHYYDKDFNNEADTPDNFQSRRPNTSFCFLDIRSPGLGDTAMYLCATSIDRTYGYTFGSGTRLTVV.

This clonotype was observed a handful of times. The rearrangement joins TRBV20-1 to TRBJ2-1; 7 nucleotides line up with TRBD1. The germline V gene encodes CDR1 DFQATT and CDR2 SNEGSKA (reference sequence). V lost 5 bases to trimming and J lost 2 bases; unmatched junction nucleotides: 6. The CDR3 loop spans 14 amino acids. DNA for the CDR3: TGCAGTGCTGTCCCCGGGACAGCCTACAATGAGCAGTTCTTC. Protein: CSAVPGTAYNEQFF.

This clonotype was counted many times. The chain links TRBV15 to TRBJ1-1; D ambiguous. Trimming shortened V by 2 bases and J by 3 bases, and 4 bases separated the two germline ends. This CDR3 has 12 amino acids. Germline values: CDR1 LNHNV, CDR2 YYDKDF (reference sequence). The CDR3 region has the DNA TGTGCCACCAGCAGATCTTACACTGAAGCTTTCTTT. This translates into CATSRSYTEAFF.

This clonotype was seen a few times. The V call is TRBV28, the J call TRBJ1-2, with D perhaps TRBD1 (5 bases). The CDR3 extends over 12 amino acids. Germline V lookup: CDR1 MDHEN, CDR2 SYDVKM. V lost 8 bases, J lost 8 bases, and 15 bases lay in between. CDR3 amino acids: CASAGTPTGYTF. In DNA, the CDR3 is TGTGCCAGCGCCGGGACCCCGACGGGCTACACCTTC.

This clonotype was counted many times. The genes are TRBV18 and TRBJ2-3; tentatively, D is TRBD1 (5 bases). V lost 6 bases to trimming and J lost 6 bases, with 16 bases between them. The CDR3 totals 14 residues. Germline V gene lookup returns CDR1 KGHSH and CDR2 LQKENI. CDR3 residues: CASSRVGRTDTQYF. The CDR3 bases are TGTGCCAGCTCCAGGGTGGGAAGGACGGATACGCAGTATTTT.

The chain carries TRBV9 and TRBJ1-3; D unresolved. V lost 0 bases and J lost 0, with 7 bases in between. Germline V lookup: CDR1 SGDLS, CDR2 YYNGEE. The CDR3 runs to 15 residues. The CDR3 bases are TGTGCCAGCAGCGTAGCTACAGCCTCTGGAAACACCATATATTTT. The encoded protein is CASSVATASGNTIYF.

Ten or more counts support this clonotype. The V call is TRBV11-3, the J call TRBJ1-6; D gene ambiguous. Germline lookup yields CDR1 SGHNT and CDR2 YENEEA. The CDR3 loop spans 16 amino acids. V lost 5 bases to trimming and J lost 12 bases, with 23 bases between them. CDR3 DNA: TGTGCCAGCAGCCCCGGCGTCCTTTCGGCGATGAAACCCCTCCACTTT. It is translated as CASSPGVLSAMKPLHF.

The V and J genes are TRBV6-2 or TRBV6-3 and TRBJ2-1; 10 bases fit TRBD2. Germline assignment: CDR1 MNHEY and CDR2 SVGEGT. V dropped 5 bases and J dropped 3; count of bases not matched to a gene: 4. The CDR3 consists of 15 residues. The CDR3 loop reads CASSTRLAGYNEQFF. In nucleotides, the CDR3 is TGTGCCAGCAGTACGCGACTAGCGGGCTACAATGAGCAGTTCTTC.

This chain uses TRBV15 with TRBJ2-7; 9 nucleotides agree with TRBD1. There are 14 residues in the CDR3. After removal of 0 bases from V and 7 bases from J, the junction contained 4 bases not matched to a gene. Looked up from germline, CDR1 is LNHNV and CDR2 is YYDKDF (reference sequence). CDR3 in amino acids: CATSRDPDRGEQYF. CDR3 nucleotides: TGTGCCACCAGCAGAGATCCCGACAGGGGGGAGCAGTACTTC.

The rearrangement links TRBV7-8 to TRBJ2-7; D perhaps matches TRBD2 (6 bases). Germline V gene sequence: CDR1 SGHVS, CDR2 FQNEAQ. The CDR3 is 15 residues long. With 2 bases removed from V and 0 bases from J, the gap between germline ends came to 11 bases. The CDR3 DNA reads TGTGCCAGCAGCTTACGGGGACTCACCTCCTACGAGCAGTACTTC. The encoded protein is CASSLRGLTSYEQYF.

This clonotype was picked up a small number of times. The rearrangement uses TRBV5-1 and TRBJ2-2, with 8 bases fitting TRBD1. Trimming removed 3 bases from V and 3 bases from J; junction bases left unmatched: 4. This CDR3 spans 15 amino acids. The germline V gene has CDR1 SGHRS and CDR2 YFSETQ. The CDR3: CASSSDRVYTGELFF. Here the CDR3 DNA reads TGCGCCAGCAGCTCGGACAGGGTATACACCGGGGAGCTGTTTTTT.

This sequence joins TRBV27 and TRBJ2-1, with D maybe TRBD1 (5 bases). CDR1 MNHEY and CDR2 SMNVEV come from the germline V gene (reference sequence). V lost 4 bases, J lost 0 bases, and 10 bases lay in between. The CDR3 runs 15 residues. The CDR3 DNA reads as TGTGCCAGCAGTTCAGGGATGGGCTCCTACAATGAGCAGTTCTTC. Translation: CASSSGMGSYNEQFF.

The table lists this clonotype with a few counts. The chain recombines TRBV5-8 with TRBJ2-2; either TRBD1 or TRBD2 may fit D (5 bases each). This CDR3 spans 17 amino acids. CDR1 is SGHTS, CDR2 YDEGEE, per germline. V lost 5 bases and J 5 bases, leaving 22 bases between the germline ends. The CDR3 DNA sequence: TGTGCCAGCAGTCTTGCTGGGACCCCAAGTAGGACCGGGGAGCTGTTTTTT. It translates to CASSLAGTPSRTGELFF.

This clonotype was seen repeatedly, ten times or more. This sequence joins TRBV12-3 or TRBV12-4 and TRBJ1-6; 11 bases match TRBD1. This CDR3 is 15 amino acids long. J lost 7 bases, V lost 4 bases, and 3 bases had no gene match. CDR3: CASSSRTGGNSPLHF. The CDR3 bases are TGTGCCAGCAGTTCCCGGACAGGGGGCAATTCACCCCTCCACTTT.

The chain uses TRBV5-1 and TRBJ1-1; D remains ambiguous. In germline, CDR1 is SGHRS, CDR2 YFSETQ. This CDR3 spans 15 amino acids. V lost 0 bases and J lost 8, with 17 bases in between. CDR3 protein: CASSLEEQWNEEAFF. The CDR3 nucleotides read TGCGCCAGCAGCTTGGAAGAGCAGTGGAATGAGGAAGCTTTCTTT.

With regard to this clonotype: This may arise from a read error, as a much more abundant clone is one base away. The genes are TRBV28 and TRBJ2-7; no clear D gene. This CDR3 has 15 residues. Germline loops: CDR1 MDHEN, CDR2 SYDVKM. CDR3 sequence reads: CASSSTGFPSYEQHF. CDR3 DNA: TGTGCCAGCAGTTCGACCGGGTTCCCCTCCTACGAGCAGCACTTC.

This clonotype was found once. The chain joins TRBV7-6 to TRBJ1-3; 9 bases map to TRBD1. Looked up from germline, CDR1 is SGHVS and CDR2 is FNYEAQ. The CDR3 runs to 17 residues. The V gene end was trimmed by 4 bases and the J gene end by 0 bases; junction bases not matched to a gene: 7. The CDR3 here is CASSSGTGFDSGNTIYF. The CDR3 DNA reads TGTGCCAGCAGCTCGGGGACAGGGTTCGACTCTGGAAACACCATATATTTT.

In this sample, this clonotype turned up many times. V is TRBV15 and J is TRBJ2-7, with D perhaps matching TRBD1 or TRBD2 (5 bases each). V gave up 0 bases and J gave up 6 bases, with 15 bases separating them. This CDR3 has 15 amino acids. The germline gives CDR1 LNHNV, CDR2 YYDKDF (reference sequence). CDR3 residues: CATSRDYFGAGEQYF. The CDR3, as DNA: TGTGCCACCAGCAGAGATTACTTCGGGGCAGGCGAGCAGTACTTC. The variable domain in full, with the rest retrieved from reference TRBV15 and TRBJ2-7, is DAMVIQNPRYQVTQFGKPVTLSCSQTLNHNVMYWYQQKSSQAPKLLFHYYDKDFNNEADTPDNFQSRRPNTSFCFLDIRSPGLGDTAMYLCATSRDYFGAGEQYFGPGTRLTVT.

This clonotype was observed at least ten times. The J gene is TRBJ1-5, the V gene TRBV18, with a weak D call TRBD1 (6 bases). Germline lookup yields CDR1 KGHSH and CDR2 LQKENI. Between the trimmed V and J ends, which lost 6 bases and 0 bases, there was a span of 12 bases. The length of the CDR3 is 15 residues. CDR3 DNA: TGTGCCAGCTCTCGAGAACAGGGTAGCAATCAGCCCCAGCATTTT. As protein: CASSREQGSNQPQHF.

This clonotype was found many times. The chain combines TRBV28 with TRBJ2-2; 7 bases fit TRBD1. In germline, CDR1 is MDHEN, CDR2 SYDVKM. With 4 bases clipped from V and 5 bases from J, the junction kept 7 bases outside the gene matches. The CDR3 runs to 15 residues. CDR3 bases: TGTGCCAGCAGTTCCCGGGACAGTACAACCGGGGAGCTGTTTTTT. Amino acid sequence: CASSSRDSTTGELFF.